This note documents a single T cell receptor (beta chain) sequence. What it binds is unknown. The data were produced by immunoSEQ multiplex PCR, yet TCRdb's version contains in-frame clones alone and is incomplete. The data contain about 80,000 clones, about four fifths of them singletons. This sample was included in a study of OX40 agonist ivuxolimab in advanced cancers. Study context: Melanoma, hepatocellular carcinoma, head and neck or renal cell cancer occurred in dose-escalation patients. Earlier anti-PD-1, anti-PD-L1 or anti-CTLA-4 therapy was permitted; over 35% had received some.

The V end lost 2 bases, the J end lost 5 bases, and 9 bases lay between the germline ends. CDR3 length: 14 residues. CDR1 and CDR2 from the germline V gene are MNHNY and SVGAGI (reference sequence). The study, taken as a whole, reports: In a subset of nonresponders, normalized T-cell clonal expansion was also low.

The TCR sequence derives from an adult with an advanced solid tumor such as melanoma, head and neck, liver or kidney cancer. The chain joins TRBV6-6 to TRBJ2-2, with D perhaps TRBD1 or TRBD2 (5 bases each). This specimen consisted of CD4+ or CD8+ T cells sorted from blood, obtained in a trial of the OX40 agonist ivuxolimab. This chain's CDR3 is CASSYPGGTGELFF. DNA for the CDR3: TGTGCCAGCAGTTACCCTGGGGGAACCGGGGAGCTGTTTTTT.